The 24 T cell receptor beta chains listed next were all sequenced from one sample in a study of cytomegalovirus exposure and HLA in healthy donors. In the PCR, 60 Vbeta and 13 Jbeta primers were used. The data were produced by immunoSEQ multiplex PCR, yet TCRdb's version contains in-frame clones alone and is incomplete. The sample records 99,000 or so clones, about 69% being singletons. Sample: PBMCs. The source of these receptors is a middle-aged man in good health and CMV-seronegative.

This clone has just one count. The chain employs TRBV7-9 and TRBJ2-7; D remains unclear. From germline, CDR1 is SEHNR and CDR2 FQNEAQ (reference sequence). V lost 3 bases to trimming and J lost 0 bases, with 6 bases between them. The CDR3 is 13 residues long. CDR3 in DNA: TGTGCCAGCAGCTTTGCCAGCTCCTACGAGCAGTACTTC. This encodes CASSFASSYEQYF. Full variable domain (outside the CDR3, taken from reference TRBV7-9 and TRBJ2-7): DTGVSQNPRHKITKRGQNVTFRCDPISEHNRLYWYRQTLGQGPEFLTYFQNEAQLEKSRLLSDRFSAERPKGSFSTLEIQRTEQGDSAMYLCASSFASSYEQYFGPGTRLTVT.

The chain carries TRBV5-1 and TRBJ1-4; D is unresolved. CDR1 is SGHRS, CDR2 YFSETQ, per germline. The V and J ends lost 5 bases and 5 bases respectively, with 10 bases between them. This CDR3 contains 13 residues. CDR3 sequence reads: CASSGLGNEKLFF. CDR3 DNA: TGCGCCAGCAGTGGTCTGGGCAATGAAAAACTGTTTTTT.

J is TRBJ1-2 and V is TRBV27; 9 bases fit TRBD1. The J segment lost 4 bases and the V segment lost 6 bases, leaving 12 bases of the junction unmatched. The CDR3 is 16 residues long. Germline V gives CDR1 MNHEY, CDR2 SMNVEV (reference sequence). The CDR3 is CASSHTTRQGGYGYTF. The CDR3 bases are TGTGCCAGCAGCCATACGACTAGACAGGGGGGCTATGGCTACACCTTC.

The chain is built from TRBV6-5 and TRBJ2-7; D is perhaps TRBD1 (6 bases). The CDR3 extends over 15 amino acids. Germline values: CDR1 MNHEY, CDR2 SVGAGI. The germline V and J ends were trimmed by 6 bases and 2 bases, with 17 bases remaining between them. The CDR3 spells CASSPPSRQAYEQYF. In DNA form, the CDR3 reads TGTGCCAGCAGCCCTCCCTCGCGACAGGCCTACGAGCAGTACTTC.

The chain employs TRBV9 and TRBJ2-1, with D perhaps TRBD1 (6 bases). The CDR3 has 15 amino acids. Germline lookup yields CDR1 SGDLS and CDR2 YYNGEE. V shed 0 bases and J shed 7 bases, with 14 bases lying between them. CDR3 DNA sequence: TGTGCCAGCAGCGTAGGGATAATACAGGGTAATGAGCAGTTCTTC. Translation: CASSVGIIQGNEQFF.

This chain links TRBV18 with TRBJ2-1; the D is unclear. The V gene's germline CDR1 is KGHSH and CDR2 LQKENI. The germline V and J ends were trimmed by 3 bases and 7 bases, with 10 bases remaining between them. The CDR3 is 13 residues long. The CDR3 DNA reads TGTGCCAGCTCACCTGCGTCACGTAATGAGCAGTTCTTC. Its translation: CASSPASRNEQFF. The full variable domain, with the rest looked up from reference TRBV18 and TRBJ2-1, is NAGVMQNPRHLVRRRGQEARLRCSPMKGHSHVYWYRQLPEEGLKFMVYLQKENIIDESGMPKERFSAEFPKEGPSILRIQQVVRGDSAAYFCASSPASRNEQFFGPGTRLTVL.

V usage is TRBV19 and J usage is TRBJ1-6; D is uncertain. The germline CDR1 and CDR2 sequences are LNHDA and SQIVND (reference sequence). Between the trimmed V and J ends, which lost 3 bases and 10 bases, there was a span of 7 bases. The CDR3 extends over 12 amino acids. The CDR3 DNA is TGTGCCAGTAGTATCGGCGGATCACCCCTCCACTTT. This translates into CASSIGGSPLHF.

The chain recombines TRBV11-2 with TRBJ1-1, with 9 positions matching TRBD1. CDR1 SGHAT and CDR2 FQNNGV come from the germline V gene. This CDR3 spans 17 amino acids. V trimming: 4 bases; J trimming: 2 bases; junction bases outside the gene matches: 11. The CDR3 region is CASSSYRDREKNTEAFF. As DNA, the CDR3 is TGTGCCAGCAGCTCCTATCGGGACAGGGAAAAAAACACTGAAGCTTTCTTT.

This clone appeared once. The gene calls are TRBV18 and TRBJ1-1, with 7 bases fitting TRBD1. CDR3 length: 13 residues. Per the germline V gene, CDR1 is KGHSH and CDR2 is LQKENI. Unmatched junction bases numbered 2, after V lost 3 bases and J lost 4 bases. The DNA for the CDR3 is TGTGCCAGCTCACCTACAGGGGCCACTGAAGCTTTCTTT. This sequence encodes CASSPTGATEAFF.

J is TRBJ1-2 and V is TRBV5-6; D not resolved. Germline V gene data show CDR1 as SGHDT and CDR2 as YYEEEE. The ends were cut back, 0 bases at V and 3 bases at J, with 15 bases in the middle. The CDR3 sequence is 16 residues long. The CDR3 coding sequence is TGTGCCAGCAGCTTGGAGGCGGATAATTCCTACTATGGCTACACCTTC. Its protein product is CASSLEADNSYYGYTF.

V usage is TRBV5-1 and J usage is TRBJ2-7; TRBD1 agrees at 9 bases. The V and J ends lost 0 bases and 0 bases, in that order; junction bases with no gene match: 4. The germline CDR1 and CDR2 sequences are SGHRS and YFSETQ. The CDR3 has 16 amino acids. The DNA for the CDR3 is TGCGCCAGCAGCTTGGCCGAGACAGGGGGCTCCTACGAGCAGTACTTC. Translation: CASSLAETGGSYEQYF. Drawing the rest from reference TRBV5-1 and TRBJ2-7, the complete variable domain is KAGVTQTPRYLIKTRGQQVTLSCSPISGHRSVSWYQQTPGQGLQFLFEYFSETQRNKGNFPGRFSGRQFSNSRSEMNVSTLELGDSALYLCASSLAETGGSYEQYFGPGTRLTVT.

This clone was seen only a few times. The chain joins TRBV19 to TRBJ2-7; the D gene is possibly TRBD2 (6 bases). Germline values: CDR1 LNHDA, CDR2 SQIVND (reference sequence). This CDR3 contains 13 residues. Trimming removed 4 bases at V and 6 bases at J, with 13 bases between. CDR3 amino acids: CASSTVAGREQYF. CDR3 coding DNA: TGTGCCAGTAGTACCGTCGCGGGGCGCGAGCAGTACTTC. The variable domain in full, completed from reference TRBV19 and TRBJ2-7, reads DGGITQSPKYLFRKEGQNVTLSCEQNLNHDAMYWYRQDPGQGLRLIYYSQIVNDFQKGDIAEGYSVSREKKESFPLTVTSAQKNPTAFYLCASSTVAGREQYFGPGTRLTVT.

The chain employs TRBV5-1 and TRBJ2-5, with 10 bases matching TRBD1. The ends lost 3 bases at V and 4 bases at J; junction bases unmatched: 0. The CDR3 runs 13 residues. The V gene's germline CDR1 is SGHRS and CDR2 YFSETQ. CDR3 sequence reads: CASSWDRGETQYF. The CDR3 DNA is TGCGCCAGCAGCTGGGACAGGGGAGAGACCCAGTACTTC.

V gene TRBV7-9 combines with J gene TRBJ2-1; 11 bases agree with TRBD2. This CDR3 is built from 15 residues. V was clipped by 1 base and J by 4 bases; unmatched bases: 0. Per the germline V gene, CDR1 is SEHNR and CDR2 is FQNEAQ (reference sequence). CDR3 bases: TGTGCCAGCAGCTTAGGACTAGCGGGGTACAATGAGCAGTTCTTC. Protein product: CASSLGLAGYNEQFF.

J is TRBJ2-3 and V is TRBV4-1; perhaps TRBD1 as D (6 bases). This CDR3 region has 15 residues. In germline, CDR1 is MGHRA, CDR2 YSYEKL. Trimming stripped 1 base from V and 2 bases from J, with 10 bases between. CDR3 DNA: TGCGCCAGCAGCCAAGCGGGACACGACACAGATACGCAGTATTTT. It specifies CASSQAGHDTDTQYF.

The V gene is TRBV30, the J gene TRBJ2-3; D is unclear. V dropped 0 bases and J dropped 2 bases, with 15 bases sitting between them. The germline gives CDR1 GTSNPN, CDR2 SVGIG (reference sequence). The CDR3 sequence is 16 residues long. The CDR3 coding sequence is TGTGCCTGGAGTGTATCCTTACACCTCGACACAGATACGCAGTATTTT. Protein sequence: CAWSVSLHLDTDTQYF.

In its sample, this clone was seen a few times. This chain uses TRBV27 with TRBJ2-5; D remains ambiguous. The CDR3 totals 13 residues. CDR1 and CDR2 from the germline V gene are MNHEY and SMNVEV (reference sequence). Trimming removed 3 bases from V and 5 bases from J, with 10 bases in between. The CDR3 DNA reads as TGTGCCAGCAGTTTTGGGCAAAGGGAGACCCAGTACTTC. It codes for CASSFGQRETQYF.

The chain links TRBV14 to TRBJ1-1; tentative D call: TRBD1 (6 bases). Germline CDR1 reads SGHDN; CDR2 reads FVKESK. CDR3 length equals 13 residues. V was cut by 8 bases and J by 6 bases, with 16 bases left in between. The CDR3 DNA is TGTGCCAGCGGAGACGGGACAAACTCTGAAGCTTTCTTT. It encodes CASGDGTNSEAFF.

The rearrangement links TRBV5-4 to TRBJ2-7, with D possibly being TRBD1 (6 bases). This CDR3 has 15 residues. The ends were cut back, 4 bases at V and 6 bases at J, with 20 bases in the middle. Germline V CDR1 and CDR2: SGHNT, YYREEE (reference sequence). The CDR3, as DNA: TGTGCCAGCAGCCCGGAAGGGACAAACCTGGGCGAGCAGTACTTC. Translation gives CASSPEGTNLGEQYF.

V and J are TRBV2 and TRBJ2-7; the match to TRBD1 covers 8 bases. The trim removed 5 bases at V and 5 bases at J, leaving 5 bases unmatched. CDR1 is SNHLY and CDR2 is FYNNEI in the germline V gene. The CDR3 has 13 amino acids. The DNA for the CDR3 is TGTGCCAGCAGTCCCGACAGGGGCCACGAGCAGTACTTC. Protein sequence: CASSPDRGHEQYF.

The gene calls are TRBV14 and TRBJ1-2; 7 positions agree with TRBD1. Per germline, CDR1 SGHDN and CDR2 FVKESK. After removal of 4 bases from V and 8 bases from J, the junction contained 7 bases not matched to a gene. The CDR3 sequence is 13 residues long. For the CDR3, the DNA is TGTGCCAGCAGCCCGACAGGGTTTTTCGGCTACACCTTC. As protein: CASSPTGFFGYTF.

The chain combines TRBV5-6 with TRBJ1-5; weak D call: TRBD1 (5 bases). Germline values: CDR1 SGHDT, CDR2 YYEEEE. The CDR3 runs 14 residues. Trimming took off 4 bases at V and 7 bases at J, with 15 bases between the two ends. This CDR3 reads CASSISGMDQPQHF. CDR3 sequence (DNA): TGTGCCAGCAGCATATCAGGGATGGACCAGCCCCAGCATTTT.

This chain uses TRBV29-1 with TRBJ2-7, with 9 bases identical to TRBD1. The V gene's germline CDR1 is SQVTM and CDR2 ANQGSEA. The CDR3 spans 13 residues. The V segment lost 3 bases and the J segment 6 bases; nucleotides outside the gene matches: 6. CDR3 amino acids: CSVEGDRAGEQYF. In nucleotides, the CDR3 is TGCAGCGTTGAGGGGGACAGGGCCGGCGAGCAGTACTTC.

V and J are TRBV19 and TRBJ2-3; possibly TRBD1 for D (6 bases). Trimming cost V 5 bases and J 2 bases, with 23 bases left between them. In germline, CDR1 is LNHDA, CDR2 SQIVND (reference sequence). The CDR3 contains 18 residues. CDR3 amino acids: CASSSPTGRRGDTDTQYF. The CDR3 bases are TGTGCCAGTAGTTCCCCCACAGGGCGGAGAGGGGACACAGATACGCAGTATTTT. Filled out from reference TRBV19 and TRBJ2-3, the complete variable domain reads DGGITQSPKYLFRKEGQNVTLSCEQNLNHDAMYWYRQDPGQGLRLIYYSQIVNDFQKGDIAEGYSVSREKKESFPLTVTSAQKNPTAFYLCASSSPTGRRGDTDTQYFGPGTRLTVL.